This T cell receptor beta chain was sequenced for a study of T cell responses to AZD1222 COVID-19 vaccine (dated by TCRdb to the early 2020s). At the level of the whole study: A total of under 250 trial participants underwent TCR sequencing, of whom 207 had received two doses of AZD1222 and about 25 had received two doses of the MenACWY control vaccine. Trial participants were enrolled into age subgroups of 18-55, 56-69 and 70-plus years, which contained 148, 28 and 57 TCR-sequenced participants, respectively.

Trimming at the junction amounts to 6 bases on V and 9 bases on J, and the germline ends lie 14 bases apart. CDR1 and CDR2 were assigned from the germline V gene (reference sequence) as LGHDT and YNNKEL. The CDR3 sequence holds 13 residues, the cysteine and phenylalanine included. Only the CDR3 part of the read is kept: 39 bases, read in frame from the first base. Details on this clone: Its recognized antigen is unknown. Within one base of it there is no much larger clone, and no base qualities were kept.

The CDR3 regions of human TCRbeta chains were subjected to immunosequencing. The study's processing was this. Repertoire TCRs were checked for matches against a reference library of SARS-CoV-2-specific TCRs that had been generated using the MIRA antigen-specificity platform. Breadth was defined as the fraction of unique TCRs that were SARS-CoV-2-associated, and depth was defined as the fraction of total T cells that were SARS-CoV-2-associated. Using the MIRA data, each spike-specific TCR was mapped to the spike region that the TCR reacts to and placed in a CD4 or CD8 class. Log10-transformed breadth and depth values were compared by one-way ANOVA with Sidak's multiple comparisons tests. This immuneACCESS table, as held by TCRdb, lists in-frame sequences with V and J called but not all clones. Of the missing ones, under half trace to an unresolved V gene in checked studies; the others have no known cause. D and trimming were read from the DNA, whereas the V and J calls and clone size are those reported in that table. This sample holds about 76,000 clones; 60% to 85% were observed only once. Approximately 30% of the sample belongs to the ten largest clones.

Read against the paper, the sample's time point label means: about 28 days (+/-7) after the second vaccine dose. Per the publication, the treatment or condition label means: meningococcal conjugate vaccine given as trial control. The vaccinee samples were drawn from two UK trials, COV001 and COV002, one of which was a single-blind randomized controlled phase 2/3 trial testing AZD1222 (ChAdOx1 nCoV-19) in healthy adults. For TCRbeta chain sequencing, PBMC samples from trial participants were taken at day 0 and at day 28 after the second dose. Study-wide conclusions, independent of this receptor: A significant rise in spike-specific TCR breadth and depth was observed after two AZD1222 doses relative to day 0 and relative to MenACWY recipients. CD4 TCRs associated with the vaccine covered the entire spike protein, and the dominant responses were in regions 160-218 and 743-854. Reportedly, close to half of the unique spike-specific TCRs recognized epitopes lying outside the regions that are mutated in the B.1.351 and B.1.1.7 variants. Participants were mostly white British, with more females than males. The authors suggested clonal diversity may have been underestimated. In the small 56-69-year group, the increase in depth fell short of significance, most likely because of low power. Because no samples from the day 14 peak response were available, repertoires could be characterized only after the peak T cell response. Conclusions about previously exposed vaccinees were limited because only six AZD1222 recipients were SARS-CoV-2 seropositive at baseline.

The chain links TRBV3-1 (or the pseudogene TRBV3-2) with TRBJ2-2; no D segment can be confidently identified. Sample: peripheral blood, taken 28 days after the second dose of the MenACWY control vaccine. This clonotype originated in an adult who received the MenACWY meningococcal vaccine as a control. The sequence in DNA is TGTGCCAGCAGTACGAACCCGTCCCGGGAGCTGTTTTTT. The encoded protein is CASSTNPSRELFF.